This TCR beta chain appears in the sequencing data of a study of CD8 T cells in ankylosing spondylitis. Study results and caveats: Characteristic, it appeared, of ankylosing spondylitis blood was a TCR beta motif of roughly 8 highly homologous variants. Before this, some motif variants had been reported in reactive arthritis synovial fluid and blood.

The CDR3 is made up of 15 amino acids. The V segment lost 3 bases and the J segment 2 bases; nucleotides outside the gene matches: 6. The germline V gene has CDR1 LGHNA and CDR2 YSLEER. Comments on this clonotype: The antigen is not known.

TCRdb re-analysed the 5' RACE reads in MiXCR, keeping a single row per CDR3 protein. The sample carries under 300,000 distinct CDR3 sequences, 18% recorded once. The gene calls are TRBV4-3 and TRBJ2-7; 8 nucleotides align to TRBD1. The specimen was blood, either unsorted or a sorted T cell fraction (not recorded which). This sequence was found in a male donor with ankylosing spondylitis or in good health (not recorded which). The CDR3 bases are TGCGCCAGCAGCCAGGATCGGGACAGGACCTACGAGCAGTACTTC. It codes for CASSQDRDRTYEQYF.